The TCR beta chain described here comes from a study of T cells in Graves' hyperthyroidism and ophthalmopathy. Study-level information: Upon initial diagnosis and before any treatment, peripheral blood was collected.

This clonotype was detected many times. Amplification of TCR beta CDR3 regions was performed using RNA transcripts as template. A first-round RT-PCR of the TCR CDR3 used the HTBI primer set. TCRdb re-called the multiplex PCR reads through MiXCR, storing one row per CDR3 protein. The repertoire holds under 300,000 distinct CDR3 sequences, with roughly 13% as singletons. This CDR3 is built from 16 residues. With 7 bases clipped from V and 7 bases from J, the junction kept 13 bases outside the gene matches. Germline CDR1 reads MNHEY; CDR2 reads SMNVEV (reference sequence). The clonotype originates from a woman between 35 and 50 years old with Graves' hyperthyroidism. The material sequenced was blood. The chain carries TRBV27 and TRBJ2-1; TRBD2 aligns across 10 bases. The CDR3 DNA is TGTGCCAGCACCGCCTTAGCGGGAGGACGGAGGAATGAGCAGTTCTTC. Amino acid sequence: CASTALAGGRRNEQFF.